The clone carrying this T cell receptor (beta chain) has at least ten counts. Under 3 months was the duration of disease in ophthalmopathy patients, who also had a Clinical Activity Score of at least 3 and a NOSPECS grade of at least 4. Trimming removed 6 bases from V and 2 bases from J; junction bases left unmatched: 8. Germline CDR1 MDHEN, CDR2 SYDVKM. CDR3 length equals 15 residues. Amplified regions were TCR beta CDR3 sequences from RNA transcripts. HTBI primers were used for first-round RT-PCR of the TCR CDR3. TCRdb re-called the multiplex PCR reads with MiXCR, one entry per CDR3 protein. The table records more than 450,000 distinct CDR3 sequences, just under 20% of them present only once. The data originate from a study of T cells in Graves' hyperthyroidism and ophthalmopathy.

Sequences were obtained from blood. The TCR sequence derives from a man in his forties with Graves' ophthalmopathy. The V call is TRBV28, the J call TRBJ2-7; 9 bases fit TRBD2. CDR3 DNA: TGTGCCAGCAGCGACGCAAGCGGGAGGACCTACGAGCAGTACTTC. This gives the protein CASSDASGRTYEQYF.